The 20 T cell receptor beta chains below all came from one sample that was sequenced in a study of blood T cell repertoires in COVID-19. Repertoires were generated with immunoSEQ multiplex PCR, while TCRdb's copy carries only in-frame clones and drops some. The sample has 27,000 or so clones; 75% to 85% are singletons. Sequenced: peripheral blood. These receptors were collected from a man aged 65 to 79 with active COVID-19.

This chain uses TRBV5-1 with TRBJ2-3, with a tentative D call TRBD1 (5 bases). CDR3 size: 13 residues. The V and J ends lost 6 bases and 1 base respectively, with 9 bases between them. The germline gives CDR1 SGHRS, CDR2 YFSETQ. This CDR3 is CASILQGTDTQYF. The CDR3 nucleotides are TGCGCCAGCATATTACAGGGCACAGATACGCAGTATTTT.

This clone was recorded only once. This CDR3 reads CATCGDGHGEQFF. CDR3 nucleotides: TGTGCCACCTGCGGGGATGGCCATGGTGAGCAGTTCTTC. This chain uses TRBV2 with TRBJ2-1, with a possible D match to TRBD2 (6 bases). The V gene's germline CDR1 is SNHLY and CDR2 FYNNEI. CDR3 size: 13 residues. With 10 bases removed from V and 9 bases from J, the gap between germline ends came to 19 bases.

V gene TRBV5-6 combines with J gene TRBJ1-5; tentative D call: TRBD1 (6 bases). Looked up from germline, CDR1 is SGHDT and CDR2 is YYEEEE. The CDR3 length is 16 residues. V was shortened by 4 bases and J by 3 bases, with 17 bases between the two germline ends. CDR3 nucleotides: TGTGCCAGCAGCCTGGGACCCGGGACATACAATCAGCCCCAGCATTTT. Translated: CASSLGPGTYNQPQHF.

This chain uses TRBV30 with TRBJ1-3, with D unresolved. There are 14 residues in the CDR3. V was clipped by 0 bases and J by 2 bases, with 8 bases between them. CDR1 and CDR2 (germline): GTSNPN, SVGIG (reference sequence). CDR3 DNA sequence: TGTGCCTGGAGTGTTGGGAGGGCTGGAAACACCATATATTTT. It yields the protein CAWSVGRAGNTIYF. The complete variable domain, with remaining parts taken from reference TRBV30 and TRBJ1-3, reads SQTIHQWPATLVQPVGSPLSLECTVEGTSNPNLYWYRQAAGRGLQLLFYSVGIGQISSEVPQNLSASRPQDRQFILSSKKLLLSDSGFYLCAWSVGRAGNTIYFGEGSWLTVV.

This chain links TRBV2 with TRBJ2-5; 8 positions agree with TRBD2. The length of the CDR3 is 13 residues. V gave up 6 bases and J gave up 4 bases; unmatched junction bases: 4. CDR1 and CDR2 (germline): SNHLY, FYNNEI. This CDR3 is CASSGGASETQYF. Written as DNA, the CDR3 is TGTGCCAGCAGCGGGGGGGCCTCAGAGACCCAGTACTTC.

In DNA, the CDR3 is TGTGCCAGCAGTAGGGACAGTTACACAGATACGCAGTATTTT. Translating it yields CASSRDSYTDTQYF. The V and J genes are TRBV6-4 and TRBJ2-3; TRBD1 aligns across 7 bases. J lost 2 bases, V lost 5 bases, and 4 bases had no gene match. The CDR3 loop spans 14 amino acids. The germline gives CDR1 MRHNA, CDR2 SNTAGT.

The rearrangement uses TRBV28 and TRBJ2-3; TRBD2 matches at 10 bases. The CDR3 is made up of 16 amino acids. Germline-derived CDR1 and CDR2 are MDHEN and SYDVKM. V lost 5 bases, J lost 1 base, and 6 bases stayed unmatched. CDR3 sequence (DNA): TGTGCCAGCAGTCTCGATCTAGCGGGAGGCACAGATACGCAGTATTTT. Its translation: CASSLDLAGGTDTQYF.

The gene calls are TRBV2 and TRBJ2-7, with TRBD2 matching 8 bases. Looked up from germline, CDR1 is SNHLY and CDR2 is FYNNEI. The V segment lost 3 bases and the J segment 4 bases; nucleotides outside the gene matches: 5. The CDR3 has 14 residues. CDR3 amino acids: CASSDAAGVYEQYF. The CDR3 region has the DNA TGTGCCAGCAGTGACGCAGCGGGAGTTTACGAGCAGTACTTC.

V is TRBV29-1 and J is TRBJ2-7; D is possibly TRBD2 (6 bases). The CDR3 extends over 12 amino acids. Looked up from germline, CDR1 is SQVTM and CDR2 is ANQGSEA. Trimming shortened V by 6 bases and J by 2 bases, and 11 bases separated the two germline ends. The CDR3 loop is CSVAGTPYEQYF. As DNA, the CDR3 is TGCAGCGTGGCCGGGACTCCCTACGAGCAGTACTTC.

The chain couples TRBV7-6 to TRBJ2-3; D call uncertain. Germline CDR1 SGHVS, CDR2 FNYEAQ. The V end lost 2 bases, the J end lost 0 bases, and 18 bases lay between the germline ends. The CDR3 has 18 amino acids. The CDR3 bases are TGTGCCAGCAGCTTAATTCCTCTGGCGGCCTCTAGCACAGATACGCAGTATTTT. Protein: CASSLIPLAASSTDTQYF.

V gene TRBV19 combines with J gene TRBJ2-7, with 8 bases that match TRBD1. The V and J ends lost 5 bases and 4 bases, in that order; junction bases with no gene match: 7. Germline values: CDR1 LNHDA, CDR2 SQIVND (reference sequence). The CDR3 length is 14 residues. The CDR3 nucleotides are TGTGCCAGTAGTCCCAGGACAGGGCTGTACGAGCAGTACTTC. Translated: CASSPRTGLYEQYF. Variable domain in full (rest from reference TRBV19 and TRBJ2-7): DGGITQSPKYLFRKEGQNVTLSCEQNLNHDAMYWYRQDPGQGLRLIYYSQIVNDFQKGDIAEGYSVSREKKESFPLTVTSAQKNPTAFYLCASSPRTGLYEQYFGPGTRLTVT.

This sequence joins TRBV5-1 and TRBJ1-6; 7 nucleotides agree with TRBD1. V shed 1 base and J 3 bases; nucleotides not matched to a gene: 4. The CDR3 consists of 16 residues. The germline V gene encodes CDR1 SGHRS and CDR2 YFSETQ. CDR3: CASSLTGAIYNSPLHF. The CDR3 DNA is TGCGCCAGCAGCTTGACAGGGGCCATCTATAATTCACCCCTCCACTTT.

The DNA of the CDR3 is TGTGCCAGCAGTTACTCCTTAGGAGAGCCCCAGCATTTT. Amino acid sequence: CASSYSLGEPQHF. The chain carries TRBV6-5 and TRBJ1-5; no clear D gene. This CDR3 region has 13 residues. The V gene lost 0 bases and the J gene lost 8 bases, with 8 bases spanning the gap. CDR1 and CDR2 from the germline V gene are MNHEY and SVGAGI.

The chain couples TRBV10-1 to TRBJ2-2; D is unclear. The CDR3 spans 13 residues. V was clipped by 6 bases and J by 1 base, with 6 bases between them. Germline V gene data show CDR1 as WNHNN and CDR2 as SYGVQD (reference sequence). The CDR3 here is CASRARNTGELFF. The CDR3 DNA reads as TGCGCCAGCAGGGCTAGGAACACCGGGGAGCTGTTTTTT.

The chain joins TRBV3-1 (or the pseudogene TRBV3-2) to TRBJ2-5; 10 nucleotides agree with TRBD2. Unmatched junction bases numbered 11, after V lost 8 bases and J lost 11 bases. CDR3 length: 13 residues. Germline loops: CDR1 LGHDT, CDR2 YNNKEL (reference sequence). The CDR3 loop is CASQVALAGAQYF. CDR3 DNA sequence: TGTGCCAGCCAAGTAGCCCTAGCGGGGGCTCAGTACTTC.

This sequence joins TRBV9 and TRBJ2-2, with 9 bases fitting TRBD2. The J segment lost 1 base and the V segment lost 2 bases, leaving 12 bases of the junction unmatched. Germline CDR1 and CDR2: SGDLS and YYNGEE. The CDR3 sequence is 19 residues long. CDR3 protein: CASSVYGTAGGRNTGELFF. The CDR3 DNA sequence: TGTGCCAGCAGCGTGTACGGGACAGCGGGAGGAAGGAACACCGGGGAGCTGTTTTTT.

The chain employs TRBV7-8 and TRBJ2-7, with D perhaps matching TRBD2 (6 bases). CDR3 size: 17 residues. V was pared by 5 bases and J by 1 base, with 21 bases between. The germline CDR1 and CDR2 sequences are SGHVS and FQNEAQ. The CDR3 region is CASSLPEGYSSSYEQYF. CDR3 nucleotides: TGTGCCAGCAGCCTCCCGGAGGGCTATTCTTCTTCCTACGAGCAGTACTTC. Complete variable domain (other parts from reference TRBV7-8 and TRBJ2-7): GAGVSQSPRYKVAKRGQDVALRCDPISGHVSLFWYQQALGQGPEFLTYFQNEAQLDKSGLPSDRFFAERPEGSVSTLKIQRTQQEDSAVYLCASSLPEGYSSSYEQYFGPGTRLTVT.

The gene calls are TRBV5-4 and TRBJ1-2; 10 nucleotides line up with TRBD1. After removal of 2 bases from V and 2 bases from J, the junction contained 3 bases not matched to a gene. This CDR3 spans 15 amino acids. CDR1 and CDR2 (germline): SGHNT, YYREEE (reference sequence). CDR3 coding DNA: TGTGCCAGCAGCTTCCCGGGACAGGGGAACTATGGCTACACCTTC. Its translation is CASSFPGQGNYGYTF. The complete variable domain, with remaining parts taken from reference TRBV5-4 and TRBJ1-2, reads ETGVTQSPTHLIKTRGQQVTLRCSSQSGHNTVSWYQQALGQGPQFIFQYYREEENGRGNFPPRFSGLQFPNYSSELNVNALELDDSALYLCASSFPGQGNYGYTFGSGTRLTVV.

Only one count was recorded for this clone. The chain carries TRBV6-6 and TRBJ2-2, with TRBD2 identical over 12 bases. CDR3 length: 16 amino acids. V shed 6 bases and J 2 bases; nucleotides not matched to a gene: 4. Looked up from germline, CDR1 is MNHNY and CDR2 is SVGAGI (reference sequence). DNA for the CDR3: TGTGCCAGCAGACAGACTAGCGGGAGTAACACCGGGGAGCTGTTTTTT. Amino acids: CASRQTSGSNTGELFF.

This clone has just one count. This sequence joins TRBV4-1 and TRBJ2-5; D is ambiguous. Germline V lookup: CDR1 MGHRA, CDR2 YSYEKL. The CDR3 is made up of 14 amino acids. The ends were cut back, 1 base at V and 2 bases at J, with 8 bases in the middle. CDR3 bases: TGCGCCAGCAGCCAAGTCGTCAGACAAGAGACCCAGTACTTC. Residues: CASSQVVRQETQYF.